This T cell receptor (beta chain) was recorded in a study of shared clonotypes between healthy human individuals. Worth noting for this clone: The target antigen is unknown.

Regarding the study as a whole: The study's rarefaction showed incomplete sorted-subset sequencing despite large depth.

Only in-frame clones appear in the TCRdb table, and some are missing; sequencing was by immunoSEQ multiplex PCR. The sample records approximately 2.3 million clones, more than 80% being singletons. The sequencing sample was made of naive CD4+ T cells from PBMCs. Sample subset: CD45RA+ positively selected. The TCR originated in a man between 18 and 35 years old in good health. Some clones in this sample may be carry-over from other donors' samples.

CDR3 sequence: CASSRSLAGVGQFF. Written as DNA, the CDR3 is TGTGCCAGCAGCCGATCTCTAGCGGGAGTTGGGCAGTTCTTC. This chain uses TRBV14 with TRBJ2-1; TRBD2 agrees at 10 bases. This CDR3 comprises 14 residues. Germline V lookup: CDR1 SGHDN, CDR2 FVKESK. J gave up 12 bases and V 4 bases, and 9 bases lay outside the gene matches. Full variable domain (missing parts from reference TRBV14 and TRBJ2-1): EAGVTQFPSHSVIEKGQTVTLRCDPISGHDNLYWYRRVMGKEIKFLLHFVKESKQDESGMPNNRFLAERTGGTYSTLKVQPAELEDSGVYFCASSRSLAGVGQFFGPGTRLTVL.